This T cell receptor beta chain is from a study of graft-versus-host responses after intestinal transplantation. The assay was immunoSEQ multiplex PCR, and TCRdb's table has in-frame clones only and misses some. The sample consists of tens of thousands of clones, about 80% of them appearing once. CDR3 length: 14 residues. The junction had 4 bases not matched to a gene; V was cut back by 6 bases and J by 0 bases. From germline, CDR1 is SGDLS and CDR2 YYNGEE. The starting material, graft tissue, was processed to release intraepithelial and lamina propria lymphocytes. This sample comprised ileum tissue, obtained 98 days after intestinal transplantation. The chain employs TRBV9 and TRBJ2-7, with 9 bases that match TRBD2. The origin of this receptor is a human patient who received an intestinal transplant, so some T cells may come from the graft donor. The CDR3 nucleotides read TGTGCCAGCACTAGCGGGGTTAACTCCTACGAGCAGTACTTC. Amino acids: CASTSGVNSYEQYF.